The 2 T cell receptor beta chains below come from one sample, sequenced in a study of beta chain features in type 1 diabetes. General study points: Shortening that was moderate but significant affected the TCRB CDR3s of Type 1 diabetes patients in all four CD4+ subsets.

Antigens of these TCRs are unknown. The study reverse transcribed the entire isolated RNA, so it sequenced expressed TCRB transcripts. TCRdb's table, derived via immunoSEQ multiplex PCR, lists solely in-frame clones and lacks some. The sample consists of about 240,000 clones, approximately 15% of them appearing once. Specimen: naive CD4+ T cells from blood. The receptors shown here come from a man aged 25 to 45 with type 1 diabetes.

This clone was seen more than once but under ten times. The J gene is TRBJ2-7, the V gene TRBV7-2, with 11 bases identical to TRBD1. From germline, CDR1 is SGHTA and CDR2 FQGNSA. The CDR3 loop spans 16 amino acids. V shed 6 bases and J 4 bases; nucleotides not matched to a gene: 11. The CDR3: CASSLTRDRGRYEQYF. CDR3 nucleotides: TGTGCCAGCAGTTTGACCCGGGACAGGGGGAGATACGAGCAGTACTTC.

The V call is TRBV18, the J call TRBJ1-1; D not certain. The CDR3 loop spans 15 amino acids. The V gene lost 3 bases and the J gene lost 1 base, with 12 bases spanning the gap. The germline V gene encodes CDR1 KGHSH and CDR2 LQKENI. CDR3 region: CASSPSQIRNTEAFF. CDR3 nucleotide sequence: TGTGCCAGCTCACCTTCGCAGATCCGGAACACTGAAGCTTTCTTT.